This entry lists 19 T cell receptor beta chains sequenced from one sample in a study of blood T cell repertoires in COVID-19. This table comes from immunoSEQ multiplex PCR, and its TCRdb copy is limited to in-frame clones, with some not included. Among fewer than 300,000 clones, more than 85% were seen once, and the ten largest hold about 2%. Input material: peripheral blood. The receptors originated from a woman aged 25 to 39 with COVID-19, enrolled during active disease.

The chain employs TRBV28 and TRBJ2-3; TRBD1 agrees at 7 bases. From germline, CDR1 is MDHEN and CDR2 SYDVKM. The junction had 9 bases not matched to a gene; V was cut back by 4 bases and J by 2 bases. The CDR3 sequence is 16 residues long. The CDR3 here is CASSSPRTGFTDTQYF. The CDR3 nucleotides are TGTGCCAGCAGTTCACCGAGGACAGGTTTCACAGATACGCAGTATTTT.

This clone was found once. This chain connects TRBV5-1 to TRBJ2-7; D may be TRBD1 (6 bases). This CDR3 has 13 amino acids. The germline gives CDR1 SGHRS, CDR2 YFSETQ. The germline V and J ends were trimmed by 4 bases and 4 bases, with 12 bases remaining between them. CDR3 nucleotide sequence: TGCGCCAGCAGCCTACAGGGATTTTACGAGCAGTACTTC. Translating gives CASSLQGFYEQYF.

The V call is TRBV6-4, the J call TRBJ2-3; 8 bases match TRBD1. After removal of 2 bases from V and 4 bases from J, the junction contained 8 bases not matched to a gene. The CDR3 consists of 16 residues. From germline, CDR1 is MRHNA and CDR2 SNTAGT. The chain's CDR3 is CASSDIPGRGPDTQYF. The DNA for the CDR3 is TGTGCCAGCAGTGACATCCCCGGCAGGGGGCCAGATACGCAGTATTTT.

The chain has TRBV27 and TRBJ2-7, with a weak D call TRBD1 (5 bases). The germline V gene has CDR1 MNHEY and CDR2 SMNVEV (reference sequence). V was clipped by 0 bases and J by 0 bases, with 12 bases between them. The CDR3 consists of 16 residues. The CDR3 spells CASSLSGQALSYEQYF. CDR3 bases: TGTGCCAGCAGTTTATCGGGGCAGGCGCTCTCCTACGAGCAGTACTTC.

This chain links TRBV28 with TRBJ1-2; possibly TRBD1 for D (6 bases). V lost 5 bases to trimming and J lost 4 bases, with 17 bases between them. CDR1 and CDR2 (germline): MDHEN, SYDVKM. This CDR3 is 15 amino acids long. The CDR3 coding sequence is TGTGCCAGCAGTGCCCCGACAGGCGAGCTCTATGGCTACACCTTC. Its translation: CASSAPTGELYGYTF.

The gene calls are TRBV28 and TRBJ2-1; 14 positions agree with TRBD2. V shed 4 bases and J 1 base; nucleotides not matched to a gene: 9. The length of the CDR3 is 19 residues. The germline gives CDR1 MDHEN, CDR2 SYDVKM. In nucleotides, the CDR3 is TGTGCCAGCAGTTCCATGGGACTAGCGGGAGTGCAATCCTACAATGAGCAGTTCTTC. Translation gives CASSSMGLAGVQSYNEQFF.

To note about this clone: This sample includes further DNA sequences coding for the same CDR3. The chain joins TRBV29-1 to TRBJ1-1; D might be TRBD1 (5 bases). CDR1 and CDR2 from the germline V gene are SQVTM and ANQGSEA. The length of the CDR3 is 13 residues. The V and J ends lost 6 bases and 0 bases respectively, with 11 bases between them. This CDR3 is CSVGGRMNTEAFF. The CDR3 DNA is TGCAGCGTGGGGGGACGGATGAACACTGAAGCTTTCTTT. The variable domain in full, with the rest retrieved from reference TRBV29-1 and TRBJ1-1, is SAVISQKPSRDICQRGTSLTIQCQVDSQVTMMFWYRQQPGQSLTLIATANQGSEATYESGFVIDKFPISRPNLTFSTLTVSNMSPEDSSIYLCSVGGRMNTEAFFGQGTRLTVV.

The rearrangement uses TRBV29-1 and TRBJ1-2; D is undetermined. V was cut by 0 bases and J by 8 bases, with 19 bases left in between. The germline V gene encodes CDR1 SQVTM and CDR2 ANQGSEA. The CDR3 is 15 amino acids. The CDR3 DNA reads as TGCAGCGTTGAAGATCACGGTGTCGAGTCAAGAGGCTACACCTTC. Its protein is CSVEDHGVESRGYTF.

This clone was seen a single time. Other nucleotide sequences in the sample specify the same CDR3. V is TRBV5-1 and J is TRBJ2-3, with unresolved D. Trimming pared 3 bases from V and 0 bases from J, leaving 8 bases between. The CDR3 covers 14 residues. Germline V gives CDR1 SGHRS, CDR2 YFSETQ. The CDR3 here is CASSSLTSTDTQYF. The CDR3 DNA reads TGCGCCAGCAGCTCCCTGACTAGCACAGATACGCAGTATTTT.

The chain links TRBV4-1 to TRBJ1-5; D not certain. The germline V and J ends were trimmed by 1 base and 5 bases, with 9 bases remaining between them. Germline CDR1 and CDR2: MGHRA and YSYEKL. The CDR3 spans 14 residues. CDR3 loop: CASSQVAEDQPQHF. In DNA, the CDR3 is TGCGCCAGCAGCCAAGTAGCCGAGGATCAGCCCCAGCATTTT.

J is TRBJ1-1 and V is TRBV7-9; D is undetermined. This CDR3 region has 11 residues. V was pared by 5 bases and J by 8 bases, with 9 bases between. From germline, CDR1 is SEHNR and CDR2 FQNEAQ (reference sequence). The CDR3 region is CASSLREEAFF. CDR3 DNA sequence: TGTGCCAGCAGCCTCCGGGAGGAAGCTTTCTTT.

The chain recombines TRBV27 with TRBJ1-6; D gene unclear. The CDR3 spans 18 residues. Trimming took off 0 bases at V and 0 bases at J, with 12 bases between the two ends. Germline V gene lookup returns CDR1 MNHEY and CDR2 SMNVEV (reference sequence). The CDR3 loop is CASSLSFFGSSYNSPLHF. The DNA for the CDR3 is TGTGCCAGCAGTTTATCGTTTTTTGGGAGCTCCTATAATTCACCCCTCCACTTT.

The rearrangement links TRBV3-1 (or the pseudogene TRBV3-2) to TRBJ2-7, with D perhaps matching TRBD2 (5 bases). The germline V and J ends were trimmed by 3 bases and 3 bases, with 9 bases remaining between them. CDR1 LGHDT and CDR2 YNNKEL come from the germline V gene (reference sequence). The CDR3 sequence is 13 residues long. The CDR3 bases are TGTGCCAGCAGCCACCGAGGGATCTACGAGCAGTACTTC. Amino acid sequence: CASSHRGIYEQYF.

This chain uses TRBV7-2 with TRBJ2-7; 7 positions agree with TRBD2. After removal of 5 bases from V and 3 bases from J, the junction contained 13 bases not matched to a gene. The CDR3 sequence is 16 residues long. The germline V gene has CDR1 SGHTA and CDR2 FQGNSA. As DNA, the CDR3 is TGTGCCAGCAGCCCAGGTCCGGGGGAGGGTGACTACGAGCAGTACTTC. Its translation: CASSPGPGEGDYEQYF.

The chain employs TRBV14 and TRBJ2-1; 8 bases are shared with TRBD2. V lost 5 bases and J lost 5; bases outside the gene matches: 2. This CDR3 is built from 13 residues. Per germline, CDR1 SGHDN and CDR2 FVKESK. DNA for the CDR3: TGTGCCAGCAGCGTTAGCGGGAACAATGAGCAGTTCTTC. Translating gives CASSVSGNNEQFF.

V usage is TRBV5-1 and J usage is TRBJ2-3, with D hard to call. The V and J ends lost 0 bases and 2 bases respectively, with 7 bases between them. Germline CDR1 reads SGHRS; CDR2 reads YFSETQ. The CDR3 spans 14 residues. The CDR3 reads CASSLDSPTDTQYF. In DNA form, the CDR3 reads TGCGCCAGCAGCTTGGACAGCCCCACAGATACGCAGTATTTT.

The chain combines TRBV7-8 with TRBJ1-5, with D unresolved. Trimming shortened V by 5 bases and J by 2 bases, and 19 bases separated the two germline ends. Per the germline V gene, CDR1 is SGHVS and CDR2 is FQNEAQ. The CDR3 totals 17 residues. CDR3 loop: CASSPALGGNGNQPQHF. The CDR3, as DNA: TGTGCCAGCAGCCCAGCCCTGGGAGGAAATGGCAATCAGCCCCAGCATTTT.

The chain has TRBV24-1 and TRBJ2-7; 14 bases fit TRBD2. Germline V lookup: CDR1 KGHDR, CDR2 SFDVKD. There are 19 residues in the CDR3. With 6 bases clipped from V and 2 bases from J, the junction kept 14 bases outside the gene matches. This CDR3 is CATSSPTGLAGVDTYEQYF. The CDR3 DNA sequence: TGTGCCACCAGTTCCCCCACGGGACTAGCGGGAGTGGATACCTACGAGCAGTACTTC.

This chain joins TRBV5-4 and TRBJ1-2; 10 bases line up with TRBD1. V dropped 1 base and J dropped 7; count of bases not matched to a gene: 10. The CDR3 runs to 16 residues. The germline V gene encodes CDR1 SGHNT and CDR2 YYREEE (reference sequence). CDR3 nucleotide sequence: TGTGCCAGCAGCTTGTCGACAGGGGGCTGGTTCGGTGGCTACACCTTC. Translation: CASSLSTGGWFGGYTF.